One sample yielded the 9 T cell receptor beta chains listed below, sequenced in a study of vaccination effects on CD4 cells after COVID-19. Subsequent to 10 days of culture, CD4+ T cells were isolated. TCRdb's copy holds only in-frame clones and misses some; the assay was immunoSEQ multiplex PCR. The sample comprises 50,000 or so clones, approximately 70% of which are singletons, and approximately 5% rests with the top ten. Antigens for these TCRs are unknown. This specimen consisted of CD4+ T cells from PBMCs cultured without peptide, obtained before COVID-19 vaccination. All receptors derive from a human donor who received a COVID-19 vaccine.

This clone has only a few counts. The chain links TRBV25-1 to TRBJ1-1; D is unresolved. Germline V gene sequence: CDR1 MGHDK, CDR2 SYGVNS. The CDR3 runs to 13 residues. The V end lost 5 bases, the J end lost 0 bases, and 7 bases lay between the germline ends. For the CDR3, the DNA is TGTGCCAGCAGTTCCCTAATGAACACTGAAGCTTTCTTT. Its translation: CASSSLMNTEAFF.

This chain uses TRBV27 with TRBJ1-6; maybe TRBD1 (6 bases). In germline, CDR1 is MNHEY, CDR2 SMNVEV (reference sequence). V dropped 3 bases and J dropped 5 bases, with 8 bases sitting between them. This CDR3 region has 14 residues. The CDR3 bases are TGTGCCAGCAGTTTCCACAGGGATAATTCACCCCTCCACTTT. As protein: CASSFHRDNSPLHF.

This chain joins TRBV28 and TRBJ2-5; 10 bases are a match to TRBD2. The germline CDR1 and CDR2 sequences are MDHEN and SYDVKM. This CDR3 region has 14 residues. Trimming cost V 5 bases and J 5 bases; bases outside gene matches: 5. CDR3 region: CASSGAGGPETQYF. The DNA of the CDR3 is TGTGCCAGCAGTGGAGCGGGAGGGCCTGAGACCCAGTACTTC.

This clone has more than one count but fewer than ten. The gene calls are TRBV9 and TRBJ2-2; D tentatively fits TRBD1 or TRBD2 (5 bases each). The CDR3 contains 16 residues. Germline V gene data show CDR1 as SGDLS and CDR2 as YYNGEE. Trimming took 2 bases from V and 3 from J, leaving 14 bases between them. The DNA of the CDR3 is TGTGCCAGCAGCGTGGGGGTACGGGTGGACACCGGGGAGCTGTTTTTT. Translating it yields CASSVGVRVDTGELFF.

The chain uses TRBV5-1 and TRBJ2-7; TRBD1 is a possible D gene (6 bases). V lost 3 bases and J lost 4, with 11 bases in between. Germline assignment: CDR1 SGHRS and CDR2 YFSETQ. The CDR3 runs to 13 residues. The CDR3 reads CASSSDRLYEQYF. The DNA of the CDR3 is TGCGCCAGCAGCTCGGACAGATTGTACGAGCAGTACTTC.

This clone showed up just a few times. The chain links TRBV7-9 to TRBJ2-1; D unresolved. V was cut by 5 bases and J by 7 bases, with 15 bases left in between. Germline V lookup: CDR1 SEHNR, CDR2 FQNEAQ (reference sequence). The CDR3 runs to 14 residues. The CDR3 reads CASSVDLPQNEQFF. CDR3 nucleotides: TGTGCCAGCAGCGTGGACCTCCCCCAGAATGAGCAGTTCTTC.

This clone appeared a few times. The rearrangement links TRBV27 to TRBJ1-2; TRBD1 aligns across 9 bases. Germline CDR1 reads MNHEY; CDR2 reads SMNVEV (reference sequence). The CDR3 has 13 amino acids. V was pared by 5 bases and J by 8 bases, with 6 bases of the junction left unmatched. The CDR3 spells CASSPGQGGGYTF. The CDR3 bases are TGTGCCAGCAGTCCGGGACAGGGTGGGGGCTACACCTTC.

The chain recombines TRBV30 with TRBJ1-2; D ambiguous. Germline loops: CDR1 GTSNPN, CDR2 SVGIG (reference sequence). The CDR3 runs to 12 residues. V shed 4 bases and J shed 2 bases, with 8 bases lying between them. CDR3 bases: TGTGCCTGGACATGGCAGAACTATGGCTACACCTTC. Residues: CAWTWQNYGYTF.

With respect to this clone: One end of the junction is discordant with germline, which a read error may explain. This rearrangement joins TRBV28 to TRBJ1-6; D not certain. This CDR3 is 11 amino acids long. Germline CDR1 is MDHEN and CDR2 is SYDVKM. In nucleotides, the CDR3 is TGTGCCAGCAGCCAGGCGGGAGGCTTTGACTTT. This codes for CASSQAGGFDF.